Shown below are 23 T cell receptor beta chains from a single sample sequenced in a study of T cell responses to AZD1222 COVID-19 vaccine (dated by TCRdb to the early 2020s). The receptor library was made with the immunoSEQ multiplex PCR assay. As stored in TCRdb, this immuneACCESS dataset retains in-frame rearrangements with V and J assigned. A fraction of the clones does not appear; measured against another copy, unresolved V genes explain less than half of the discrepancy, and the remainder lacks a known reason. The sample yields some 130,000 clones; roughly 93% were counted once. The top ten clonotypes cover around 0.98% of the sample. The time point label of this sample denotes: about 28 days (+/-7) after the second vaccine dose. The sample here was peripheral blood, taken 28 days after the second AZD1222 dose. The receptors were gathered from an adult who received the AZD1222 COVID-19 vaccine.

The genes are TRBV7-3 and TRBJ2-1; the D gene is possibly TRBD2 (5 bases). V lost 3 bases to trimming and J lost 7 bases, with 16 bases between them. The CDR3 spans 15 residues. Per germline, CDR1 SGHTA and CDR2 FQGTGA. In DNA form, the CDR3 reads TGTGCCAGCAGCTTCAATCTATATACGGGGAATGAGCAGTTCTTC. Translated, it gives CASSFNLYTGNEQFF.

This clone has a handful of counts. The chain joins TRBV18 to TRBJ1-1; D not resolved. The CDR3 extends over 13 amino acids. Germline V gene data show CDR1 as KGHSH and CDR2 as LQKENI. V dropped 2 bases and J dropped 0 bases, with 4 bases sitting between them. The CDR3 protein is CASSPDMNTEAFF. In DNA form, the CDR3 reads TGTGCCAGCTCACCAGACATGAACACTGAAGCTTTCTTT.

The chain combines TRBV30 with TRBJ2-1; D possibly corresponds to TRBD2 (5 bases). Germline V gives CDR1 GTSNPN, CDR2 SVGIG (reference sequence). The CDR3 is made up of 13 amino acids. Trimming left V 6 bases short and J 0 bases short, with 9 bases between. The DNA for the CDR3 is TGTGCCTGTGGTGGGAGCTCCTACAATGAGCAGTTCTTC. It yields the protein CACGGSSYNEQFF. Full variable domain (rest looked up from reference TRBV30 and TRBJ2-1): SQTIHQWPATLVQPVGSPLSLECTVEGTSNPNLYWYRQAAGRGLQLLFYSVGIGQISSEVPQNLSASRPQDRQFILSSKKLLLSDSGFYLCACGGSSYNEQFFGPGTRLTVL.

The rearrangement joins TRBV5-4 to TRBJ2-5, with TRBD2 matching 10 bases. The CDR3 is 16 residues long. V trimming: 4 bases; J trimming: 2 bases; junction bases outside the gene matches: 8. CDR1 and CDR2 from the germline V gene are SGHNT and YYREEE (reference sequence). CDR3 DNA: TGTGCCAGCAGCCCTTCGACTAGCGGGTATCAAGAGACCCAGTACTTC. Its translation: CASSPSTSGYQETQYF.

This clone was picked up one time. Sequence at one end of the junction differs from germline and may be a read error. The V and J genes are TRBV18 and TRBJ1-4, with D maybe TRBD1 (5 bases). From germline, CDR1 is KGHSH and CDR2 LQKENI. This CDR3 has 16 residues. CDR3 DNA: TGTGCCAGCTCATCACCAGGGAAAAAAAGGGATGAAAAACTGTTTTTT. It is translated as CASSSPGKKRDEKLFF.

This sequence joins TRBV19 and TRBJ1-5; 8 bases map to TRBD1. Germline V gene data show CDR1 as LNHDA and CDR2 as SQIVND (reference sequence). Unmatched junction bases numbered 9, after V lost 7 bases and J lost 7 bases. The CDR3 loop spans 14 amino acids. The CDR3 sequence: CASNPDRGGQPQHF. The CDR3 nucleotides read TGTGCCAGTAACCCCGACAGGGGAGGGCAGCCCCAGCATTTT. Looking up the rest from reference TRBV19 and TRBJ1-5 gives the full variable domain: DGGITQSPKYLFRKEGQNVTLSCEQNLNHDAMYWYRQDPGQGLRLIYYSQIVNDFQKGDIAEGYSVSREKKESFPLTVTSAQKNPTAFYLCASNPDRGGQPQHFGDGTRLSIL.

This clone came up a few times. The chain recombines TRBV13 with TRBJ1-2; TRBD1 aligns across 8 bases. V gave up 0 bases and J gave up 7 bases; unmatched junction bases: 4. The CDR3 has 14 amino acids. Germline V gives CDR1 PRHDT, CDR2 FYEKMQ (reference sequence). CDR3 sequence: CASSLGDREVGYTF. The CDR3 nucleotides are TGTGCCAGCAGCTTAGGGGACAGGGAGGTTGGCTACACCTTC.

This clone was found a few times. The rearrangement joins TRBV28 to TRBJ1-2, with D uncertain. V shed 6 bases and J shed 4 bases, with 12 bases lying between them. CDR1 is MDHEN and CDR2 is SYDVKM in the germline V gene. The CDR3 has 13 residues. CDR3 in amino acids: CASRSPPRYGYTF. Written as DNA, the CDR3 is TGTGCCAGCAGATCCCCCCCCCGCTATGGCTACACCTTC.

This chain uses TRBV9 with TRBJ2-2, with D perhaps given as TRBD1 or TRBD2 (6 bases each). V lost 0 bases, J lost 7 bases, and 10 bases lay in between. The CDR3 covers 14 residues. Germline CDR1 and CDR2: SGDLS and YYNGEE. CDR3 nucleotides: TGTGCCAGCAGCGTAGTGGGGGGCAGCGGGGAGCTGTTTTTT. It translates to CASSVVGGSGELFF.

This chain uses TRBV19 with TRBJ2-7; D perhaps matches TRBD2 (6 bases). The CDR3 covers 11 residues. Trimming removed 5 bases at V and 13 bases at J, with 15 bases between. Germline V gene lookup returns CDR1 LNHDA and CDR2 SQIVND (reference sequence). CDR3 in amino acids: CASSAGRRSYF. CDR3 sequence (DNA): TGTGCCAGTAGTGCGGGACGACGATCATACTTC. Using reference TRBV19 and TRBJ2-7 for the parts outside the CDR3, the full variable domain is DGGITQSPKYLFRKEGQNVTLSCEQNLNHDAMYWYRQDPGQGLRLIYYSQIVNDFQKGDIAEGYSVSREKKESFPLTVTSAQKNPTAFYLCASSAGRRSYFGPGTRLTVT.

This clone was detected once. This chain joins TRBV28 and TRBJ2-2; D is undetermined. This CDR3 region has 12 residues. Trimming shortened V by 3 bases and J by 4 bases, and 3 bases separated the two germline ends. Germline values: CDR1 MDHEN, CDR2 SYDVKM. The CDR3 loop reads CASSLVTGELFF. As DNA, the CDR3 is TGTGCCAGCAGTTTGGTCACCGGGGAGCTGTTTTTT. Complete variable domain (other parts from reference TRBV28 and TRBJ2-2): DVKVTQSSRYLVKRTGEKVFLECVQDMDHENMFWYRQDPGLGLRLIYFSYDVKMKEKGDIPEGYSVSREKKERFSLILESASTNQTSMYLCASSLVTGELFFGEGSRLTVL.

The rearrangement joins TRBV5-1 to TRBJ1-2; 8 bases are a match to TRBD1. CDR1 and CDR2 (germline): SGHRS, YFSETQ. There are 16 residues in the CDR3. Unmatched junction bases numbered 11, after V lost 0 bases and J lost 7 bases. The CDR3 DNA is TGCGCCAGCAGCTTGGGCCCCATTGGACAGGGAGGTGGCTACACCTTC. This translates into CASSLGPIGQGGGYTF.

The chain employs TRBV27 and TRBJ1-1; D gene uncertain. The length of the CDR3 is 14 residues. CDR1 MNHEY and CDR2 SMNVEV come from the germline V gene (reference sequence). The germline V and J ends were trimmed by 6 bases and 5 bases, with 16 bases remaining between them. CDR3 nucleotides: TGTGCCAGCAGGCCCACACGTTCGGGAACTGAAGCTTTCTTT. As protein: CASRPTRSGTEAFF.

The chain links TRBV12-5 to TRBJ1-5, with TRBD1 matching 7 bases. The CDR3 extends over 18 amino acids. V shed 0 bases and J 1 base; nucleotides not matched to a gene: 9. Germline assignment: CDR1 LGHNT and CDR2 FRNRAP. The CDR3 loop reads CASGLVKGTELSNQPQHF. CDR3 bases: TGTGCTAGTGGTTTGGTTAAGGGGACAGAGCTAAGCAATCAGCCCCAGCATTTT.

The chain is built from TRBV19 and TRBJ2-1; D is unresolved. V lost 0 bases, J lost 4 bases, and 13 bases lay in between. The CDR3 has 16 amino acids. Germline-derived CDR1 and CDR2 are LNHDA and SQIVND (reference sequence). The CDR3 here is CASSIEAPFPYNEQFF. The CDR3 DNA reads as TGTGCCAGTAGTATAGAGGCGCCGTTCCCTTACAATGAGCAGTTCTTC.

J is TRBJ2-7 and V is TRBV5-1, with unresolved D. This CDR3 has 15 residues. Germline CDR1 is SGHRS and CDR2 is YFSETQ. The ends were cut back, 0 bases at V and 7 bases at J, with 17 bases in the middle. The CDR3: CASSLVQSGLSEQYF. DNA of the CDR3: TGCGCCAGCAGCTTGGTACAGTCCGGATTGAGTGAGCAGTACTTC. Variable domain in full (rest from reference TRBV5-1 and TRBJ2-7): KAGVTQTPRYLIKTRGQQVTLSCSPISGHRSVSWYQQTPGQGLQFLFEYFSETQRNKGNFPGRFSGRQFSNSRSEMNVSTLELGDSALYLCASSLVQSGLSEQYFGPGTRLTVT.

The V gene is TRBV9, the J gene TRBJ2-1; tentative D call: TRBD2 (5 bases). The V end lost 2 bases, the J end lost 0 bases, and 15 bases lay between the germline ends. Germline lookup yields CDR1 SGDLS and CDR2 YYNGEE. The CDR3 has 17 amino acids. This chain's CDR3 is CASSVNAAARSYNEQFF. CDR3 DNA: TGTGCCAGCAGCGTCAACGCAGCGGCCCGCTCCTACAATGAGCAGTTCTTC.

This clone was found once. Here the CDR3 DNA reads TGCGCCAGCAGCCAAGGACTAGCGGGTAGAGAGACCCAGTACTTC. The encoded protein is CASSQGLAGRETQYF. This chain uses TRBV4-1 with TRBJ2-5; 10 bases align to TRBD2. The trim removed 1 base at V and 4 bases at J, leaving 3 bases unmatched. CDR3 length: 15 amino acids. Germline V lookup: CDR1 MGHRA, CDR2 YSYEKL.

The chain is built from TRBV21-1 and TRBJ2-1; the table names TRBD2, a call not compared with the DNA. TRBV21-1 is deemed a pseudogene. This CDR3 has 22 amino acids. The CDR3: CASSKAGRGASGRRAEYNEQFF. Here the CDR3 DNA reads TGTGCCAGCAGCAAAGCTGGAAGAGGGGCTAGCGGGAGAAGAGCGGAGTACAATGAGCAGTTCTTC.

A single count supports this clone. This chain links TRBV27 with TRBJ2-7; D possibly corresponds to TRBD1 (6 bases). Germline V CDR1 and CDR2: MNHEY, SMNVEV (reference sequence). Trimming cost V 5 bases and J 0 bases, with 8 bases left between them. This CDR3 has 13 residues. CDR3 protein: CASSDRSSYEQYF. The DNA of the CDR3 is TGTGCCAGCAGTGACAGGTCCTCCTACGAGCAGTACTTC.

The V call is TRBV5-1, the J call TRBJ1-2; 12 bases fit TRBD1. Germline V lookup: CDR1 SGHRS, CDR2 YFSETQ. This CDR3 has 18 amino acids. J was trimmed by 12 bases and V by 0 bases; bases with no gene match: 18. The CDR3 nucleotides are TGCGCCAGCAGCTTGGTCGGCGGGACAGGGGGCCTCCGGGATACTGACACCTTC. Protein product: CASSLVGGTGGLRDTDTF.

This chain links TRBV14 with TRBJ2-7; perhaps TRBD2 as D (5 bases). This CDR3 is built from 16 residues. Germline-derived CDR1 and CDR2 are SGHDN and FVKESK. Trimming stripped 1 base from V and 4 bases from J, with 17 bases between. The CDR3 protein is CASSQARSREGYEQYF. CDR3 DNA sequence: TGTGCCAGCAGCCAAGCAAGATCTCGGGAAGGGTACGAGCAGTACTTC.

V gene TRBV13 combines with J gene TRBJ2-4; 7 nucleotides agree with TRBD1. CDR1 and CDR2 (germline): PRHDT, FYEKMQ (reference sequence). CDR3 length equals 14 residues. V shed 5 bases and J 9 bases; nucleotides not matched to a gene: 10. CDR3 DNA sequence: TGTGCCAGCAGCCATCCTACAGGGGAGAGCATTCAGTACTTC. This encodes CASSHPTGESIQYF.